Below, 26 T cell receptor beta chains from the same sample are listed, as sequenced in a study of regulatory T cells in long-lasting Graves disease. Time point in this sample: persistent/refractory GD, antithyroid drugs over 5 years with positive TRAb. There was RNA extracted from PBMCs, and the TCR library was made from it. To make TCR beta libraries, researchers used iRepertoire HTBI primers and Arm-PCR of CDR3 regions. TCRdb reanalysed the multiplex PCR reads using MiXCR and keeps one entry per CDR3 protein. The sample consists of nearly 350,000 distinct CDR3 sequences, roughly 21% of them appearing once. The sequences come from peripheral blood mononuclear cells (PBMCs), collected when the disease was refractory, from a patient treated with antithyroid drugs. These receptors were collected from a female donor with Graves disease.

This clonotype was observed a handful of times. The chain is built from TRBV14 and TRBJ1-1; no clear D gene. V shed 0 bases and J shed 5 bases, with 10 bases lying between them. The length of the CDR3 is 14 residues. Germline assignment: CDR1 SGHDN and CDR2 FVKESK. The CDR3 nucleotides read TGTGCCAGCAGCCAAGACGGGGAGTGGACTGAAGCTTTCTTT. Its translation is CASSQDGEWTEAFF.

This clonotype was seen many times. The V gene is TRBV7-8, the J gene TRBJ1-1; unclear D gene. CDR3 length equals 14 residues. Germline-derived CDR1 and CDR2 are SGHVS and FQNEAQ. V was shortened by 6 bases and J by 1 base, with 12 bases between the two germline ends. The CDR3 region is CASRPGRTNTEAFF. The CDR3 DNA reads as TGTGCCAGCAGACCGGGCAGGACGAACACTGAAGCTTTCTTT.

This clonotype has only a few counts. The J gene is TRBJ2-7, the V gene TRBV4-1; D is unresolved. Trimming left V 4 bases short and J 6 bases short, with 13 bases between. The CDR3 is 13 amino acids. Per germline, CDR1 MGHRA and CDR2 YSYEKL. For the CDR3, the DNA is TGCGCCAGCAGCCTCAGCGAAACGTTCGAGCAGTACTTC. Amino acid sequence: CASSLSETFEQYF.

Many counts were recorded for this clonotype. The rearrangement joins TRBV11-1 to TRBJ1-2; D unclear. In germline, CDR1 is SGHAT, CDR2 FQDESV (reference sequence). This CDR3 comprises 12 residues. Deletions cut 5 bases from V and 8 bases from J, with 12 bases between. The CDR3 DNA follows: TGTGCCAGCAGCATGCCGGCGGTAGGCTACACCTTC. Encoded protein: CASSMPAVGYTF.

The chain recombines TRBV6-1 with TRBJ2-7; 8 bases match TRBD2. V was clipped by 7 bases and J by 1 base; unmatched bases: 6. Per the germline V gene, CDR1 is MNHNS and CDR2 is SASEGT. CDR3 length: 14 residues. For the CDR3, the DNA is TGTGCCAGCATAAACGGGGGGGGGTCCTACGAGCAGTACTTC. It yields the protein CASINGGGSYEQYF.

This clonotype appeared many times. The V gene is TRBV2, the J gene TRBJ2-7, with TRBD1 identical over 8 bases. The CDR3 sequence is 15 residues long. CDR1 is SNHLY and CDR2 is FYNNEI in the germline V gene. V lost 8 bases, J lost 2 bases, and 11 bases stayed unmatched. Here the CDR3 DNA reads TGTGCCAGCGGGAACTGGACAGGGCCCACCTACGAGCAGTACTTC. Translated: CASGNWTGPTYEQYF.

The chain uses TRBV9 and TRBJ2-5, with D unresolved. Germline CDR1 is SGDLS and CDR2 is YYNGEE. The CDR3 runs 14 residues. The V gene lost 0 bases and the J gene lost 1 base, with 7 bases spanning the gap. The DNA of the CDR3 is TGTGCCAGCAGCGTAGTGGGCGGCCAAGAGACCCAGTACTTC. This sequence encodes CASSVVGGQETQYF.

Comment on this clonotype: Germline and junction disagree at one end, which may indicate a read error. CDR3 sequence reads: CASGQAGGYTGELFF. The CDR3 nucleotides read TGTGCCAGCGGCCAAGCGGGAGGCTACACCGGGGAGCTGTTTTTT. The V call is TRBV3-1, the J call TRBJ2-2; 9 positions match TRBD2. Germline CDR1 and CDR2: LGHDT and YNNKEL (reference sequence). This CDR3 is 15 amino acids long.

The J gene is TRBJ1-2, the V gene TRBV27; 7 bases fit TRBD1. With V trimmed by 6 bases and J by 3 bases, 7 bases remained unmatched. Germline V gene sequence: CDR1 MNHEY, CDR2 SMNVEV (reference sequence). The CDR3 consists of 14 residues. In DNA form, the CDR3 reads TGTGCCAGCAGACAAGCCGACAGGGACTATGGCTACACCTTC. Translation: CASRQADRDYGYTF.

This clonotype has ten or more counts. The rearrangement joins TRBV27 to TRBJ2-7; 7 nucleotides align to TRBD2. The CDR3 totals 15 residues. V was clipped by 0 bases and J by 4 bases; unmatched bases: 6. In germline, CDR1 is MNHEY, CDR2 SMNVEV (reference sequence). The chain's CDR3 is CASSLSVGGSYEQYF. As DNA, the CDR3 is TGTGCCAGCAGTTTATCCGTAGGCGGGAGTTACGAGCAGTACTTC.

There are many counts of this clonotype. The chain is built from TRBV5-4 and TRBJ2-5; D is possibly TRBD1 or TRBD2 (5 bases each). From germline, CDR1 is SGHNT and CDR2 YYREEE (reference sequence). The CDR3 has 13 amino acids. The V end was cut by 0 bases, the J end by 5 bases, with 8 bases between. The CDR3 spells CASSLGGTETQYF. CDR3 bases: TGTGCCAGCAGCTTGGGTGGGACGGAGACCCAGTACTTC.

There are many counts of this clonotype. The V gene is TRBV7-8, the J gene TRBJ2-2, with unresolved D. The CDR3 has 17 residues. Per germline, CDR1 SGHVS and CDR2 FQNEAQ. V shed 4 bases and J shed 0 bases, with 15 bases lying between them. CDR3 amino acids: CASSSQYRVANTGELFF. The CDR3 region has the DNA TGTGCCAGCAGCTCCCAGTATAGGGTCGCGAACACCGGGGAGCTGTTTTTT.

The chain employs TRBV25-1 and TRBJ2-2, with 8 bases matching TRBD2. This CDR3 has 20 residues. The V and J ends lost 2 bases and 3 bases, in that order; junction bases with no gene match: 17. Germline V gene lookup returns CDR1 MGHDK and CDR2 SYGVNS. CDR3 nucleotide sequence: TGTGCCAGCAGTGAAGATGGCCACCTCCGACTAGCGCGGGACACCGGGGAGCTGTTTTTT. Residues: CASSEDGHLRLARDTGELFF.

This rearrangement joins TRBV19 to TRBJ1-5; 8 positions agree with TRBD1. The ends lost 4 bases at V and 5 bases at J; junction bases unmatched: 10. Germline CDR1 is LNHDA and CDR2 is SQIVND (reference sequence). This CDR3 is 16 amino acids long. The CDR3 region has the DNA TGTGCCAGTAGTAATAAATTGACAGGGGCGTATCAGCCCCAGCATTTT. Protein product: CASSNKLTGAYQPQHF.

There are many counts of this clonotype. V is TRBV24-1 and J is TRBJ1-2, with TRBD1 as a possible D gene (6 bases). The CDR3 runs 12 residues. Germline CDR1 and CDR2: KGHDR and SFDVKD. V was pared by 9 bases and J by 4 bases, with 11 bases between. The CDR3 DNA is TGTGCCACCGGGGACACTCGCTATGGCTACACCTTC. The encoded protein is CATGDTRYGYTF.

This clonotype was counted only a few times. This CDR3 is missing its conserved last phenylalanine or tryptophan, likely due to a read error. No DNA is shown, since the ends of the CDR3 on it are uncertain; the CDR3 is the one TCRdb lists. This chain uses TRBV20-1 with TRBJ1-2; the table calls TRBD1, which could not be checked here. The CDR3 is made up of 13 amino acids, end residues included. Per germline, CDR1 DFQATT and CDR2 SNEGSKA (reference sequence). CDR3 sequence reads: CSARDHLDQVPAG.

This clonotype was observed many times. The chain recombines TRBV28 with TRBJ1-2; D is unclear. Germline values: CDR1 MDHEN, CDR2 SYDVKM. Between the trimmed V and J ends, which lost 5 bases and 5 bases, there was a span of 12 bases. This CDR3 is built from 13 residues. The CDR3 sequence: CASSKMGTYGYTF. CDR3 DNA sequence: TGTGCCAGCAGTAAAATGGGTACTTATGGCTACACCTTC.

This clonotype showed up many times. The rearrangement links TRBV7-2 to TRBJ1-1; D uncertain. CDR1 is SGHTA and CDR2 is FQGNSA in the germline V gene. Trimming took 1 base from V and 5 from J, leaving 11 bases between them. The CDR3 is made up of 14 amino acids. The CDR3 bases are TGTGCCAGCAGCTTAGGAGGGATCAGGACTGAAGCTTTCTTT. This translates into CASSLGGIRTEAFF.

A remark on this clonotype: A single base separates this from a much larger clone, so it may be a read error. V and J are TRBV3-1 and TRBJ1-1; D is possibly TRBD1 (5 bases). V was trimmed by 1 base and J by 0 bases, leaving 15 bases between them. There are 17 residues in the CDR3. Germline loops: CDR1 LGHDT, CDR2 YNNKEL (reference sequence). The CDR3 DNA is TGTGCCAGCAGCCAAGGGGGCCTGGGTTCGATGAACACTGAAGCTTTCTTT. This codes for CASSQGGLGSMNTEAFF.

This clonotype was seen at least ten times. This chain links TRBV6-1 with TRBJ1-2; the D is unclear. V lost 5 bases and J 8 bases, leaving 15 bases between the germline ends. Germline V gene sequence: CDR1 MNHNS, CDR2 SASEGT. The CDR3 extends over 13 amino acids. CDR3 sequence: CASSIDRPWGYTF. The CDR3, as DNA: TGTGCCAGCAGTATAGACCGCCCTTGGGGCTACACCTTC.

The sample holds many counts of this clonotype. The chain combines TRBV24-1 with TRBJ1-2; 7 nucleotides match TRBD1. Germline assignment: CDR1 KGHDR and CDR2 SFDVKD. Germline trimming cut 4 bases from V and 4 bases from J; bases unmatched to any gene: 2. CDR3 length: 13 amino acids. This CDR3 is CATSDRTGYGYTF. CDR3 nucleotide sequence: TGTGCCACCAGTGACCGGACAGGCTATGGCTACACCTTC.

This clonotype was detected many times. DNA of the CDR3: TGTGCCAGCACCCCGCAAAAGGTAGCCAAAAACATTCAGTACTTC. It specifies CASTPQKVAKNIQYF. The chain has TRBV28 and TRBJ2-4; D is unclear. Germline-derived CDR1 and CDR2 are MDHEN and SYDVKM. The CDR3 consists of 15 residues. With 7 bases removed from V and 0 bases from J, the gap between germline ends came to 13 bases.

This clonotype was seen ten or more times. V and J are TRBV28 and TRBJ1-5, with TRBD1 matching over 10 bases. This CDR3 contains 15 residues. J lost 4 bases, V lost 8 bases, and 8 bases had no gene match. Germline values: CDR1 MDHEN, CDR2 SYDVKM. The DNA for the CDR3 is TGTGCCAGCGGATTACTGGACAGGGGGAATCAGCCCCAGCATTTT. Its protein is CASGLLDRGNQPQHF.

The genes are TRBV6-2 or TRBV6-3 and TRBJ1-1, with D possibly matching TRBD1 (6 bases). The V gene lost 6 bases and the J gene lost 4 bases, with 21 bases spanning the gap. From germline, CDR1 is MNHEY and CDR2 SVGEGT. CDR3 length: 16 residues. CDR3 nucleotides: TGTGCCAGCAGCCCCCATGTAACGGGGGCGAGCACTGAAGCTTTCTTT. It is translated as CASSPHVTGASTEAFF.

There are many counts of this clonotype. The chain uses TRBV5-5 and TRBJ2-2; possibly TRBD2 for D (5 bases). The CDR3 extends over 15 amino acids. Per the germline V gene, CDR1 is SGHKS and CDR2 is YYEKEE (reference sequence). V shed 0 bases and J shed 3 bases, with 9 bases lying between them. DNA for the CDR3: TGTGCCAGCAGCTTGGGAGGGCTTGACACCGGGGAGCTGTTTTTT. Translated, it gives CASSLGGLDTGELFF.

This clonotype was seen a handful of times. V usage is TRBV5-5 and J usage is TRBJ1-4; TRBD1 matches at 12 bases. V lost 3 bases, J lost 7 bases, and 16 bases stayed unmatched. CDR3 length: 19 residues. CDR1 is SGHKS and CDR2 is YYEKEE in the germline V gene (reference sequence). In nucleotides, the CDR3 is TGTGCCAGCAGCTCCCCGGGACAGGGGGCTCGGCAGGGAAGTGAAAAACTGTTTTTT. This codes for CASSSPGQGARQGSEKLFF.